The T cell receptor beta chain under discussion was sequenced for a study of post-analysis software for immune sequencing data (dated by TCRdb to the mid-2010s). General notes on the study: Recorded disease courses included relapsing-remitting, secondary progressive and progressive-relapsing multiple sclerosis, with some patients lacking subtype annotation. The patient repertoires were set against about 12 previously published healthy control repertoires from donors whose ages ranged from roughly 6 to 26 years. A subset of samples was prepared in parallel using single-end sample barcoding, then pooled and co-amplified after Illumina adapter ligation.

To demonstrate the VDJtools post-analysis software, TCR beta repertoires were profiled from the peripheral blood of roughly 14 young patients with multiple sclerosis. The multiple sclerosis patients were children and adolescents between roughly 6 and 17 years of age. The method behind the library was PCR. Sequencing was performed on an Illumina HiSeq 2500. Unique molecular identifiers were incorporated into TCR beta cDNA libraries to reduce PCR and sequencing biases. Approximately 500,000 cDNA molecules were obtained for every 1 to 10 million input T cells, so each molecule roughly corresponded to one T cell. The patient libraries were prepared and sequenced using the same protocol as the earlier healthy control dataset. Samples belonging to the same batch were prepared together, multiplexed and sequenced on a shared HiSeq lane. As for how the authors treated the data: Raw barcoded reads were processed with MIGEC, and single-read molecular identifier groups were discarded before consensus assembly and CDR3 extraction. Clonotype tables were post-analysed with VDJtools, and diversity was normalized by down-sampling all datasets to the smallest sample size. In repertoire overlap clustering, CDR3 amino acid sequences, but not nucleotide sequences, were matched to correct batch-related cross-sample contamination. TCRdb reworked the public reads: Q25 trimming with fastp, MiXCR clone assembly, productive beta chains retained. Each entry merges the rows of one CDR3 protein and shows their most common DNA and genes. TCRdb's processing, not the study's, gives the V and J calls here. Across this sample there are 550,000 to 700,000 distinct CDR3 sequences, with 44% seen only once. Of the sample, more than 1.5% falls within the top ten clones.

What the work shows at the level of the full study, not this receptor alone: Significantly lower normalized Chao1 diversity was found in multiple sclerosis patients than in controls, suggesting substantial peripheral T-cell clonal expansion. Significantly higher frequencies in patients than in controls were found for roughly 5 TRBV segments, including TRBV5-6, TRBV5-1 and TRBV20-1. The control group was slightly older than the multiple sclerosis patient group. Direct clustering with F measure revealed strong co-clustering of samples prepared in the same batch, which led to a batch-effect correction.

As regards this clonotype: The antigen this receptor binds is unknown. The input lacks base qualities; no much larger clone sits a single base away.

CDR3 length: 15 amino acids, cysteine to phenylalanine. The only DNA kept is the CDR3, 45 bases in frame from the first base. Via the germline V gene, CDR1 is SGHVS and CDR2 FNYEAQ. Between the V and J ends, shortened by 5 bases and 0 bases respectively, the junction contains 12 bases. Input material: blood. This clonotype originated in a girl aged 5-17 years with multiple sclerosis. Recombination linked TRBV7-6 to TRBJ2-3; matching of 6 bases hints at TRBD1 as the D gene. The DNA sequence is given as TGTGCCAGCAGCCTGCGGACAGCTAGCACAGATACGCAGTATTTT. It is translated as CASSLRTASTDTQYF.